The 20 T cell receptor beta chains below all came from one sample that was sequenced in a study of blood T cells in healthy people across ages. Using a J-beta primer mix together with a sample-barcoded 5' primer, a second PCR was run for roughly 7 to 11 cycles. MiXCR, applied by TCRdb to the 5' RACE reads, yields one record per CDR3 protein. The data contain over a million distinct CDR3 sequences, roughly 40% of them singletons. Material: blood. The receptor set was obtained from a woman in her late teens or twenties in good health.

The sample holds a few counts of this clonotype. The V gene is TRBV11-2, the J gene TRBJ1-2; unclear D gene. Germline loops: CDR1 SGHAT, CDR2 FQNNGV. This CDR3 is built from 14 residues. Trimming cost V 1 base and J 4 bases, with 10 bases left between them. The CDR3 reads CASSLAVHIYGYTF. Here the CDR3 DNA reads TGTGCCAGCAGCTTAGCGGTACACATCTATGGCTACACCTTC.

The CDR3 DNA reads as TGCGCCAGCAGCTTGGACACCGACCGATACTACGAGCAGTACTTC. Encoded protein: CASSLDTDRYYEQYF. V gene TRBV5-1 combines with J gene TRBJ2-7; D is unresolved. CDR1 and CDR2 from the germline V gene are SGHRS and YFSETQ. Trimming pared 0 bases from V and 3 bases from J, leaving 13 bases between. The CDR3 length is 15 residues.

This clonotype has just a few counts. The chain joins TRBV20-1 to TRBJ2-5; 12 nucleotides align to TRBD2. Germline-derived CDR1 and CDR2 are DFQATT and SNEGSKA (reference sequence). The CDR3 runs to 15 residues. The V gene end was trimmed by 0 bases and the J gene end by 11 bases; junction bases not matched to a gene: 10. CDR3 protein: CSARDWLAGGFEQYF. DNA for the CDR3: TGCAGTGCTAGAGATTGGCTAGCGGGAGGGTTTGAGCAGTACTTC.

The chain has TRBV20-1 and TRBJ1-2; possibly TRBD1 for D (5 bases). CDR1 is DFQATT and CDR2 is SNEGSKA in the germline V gene (reference sequence). This CDR3 spans 14 amino acids. V was pared by 4 bases and J by 4 bases, with 16 bases between. This chain's CDR3 is CSATGLRDGYGYTF. The CDR3 DNA reads TGCAGTGCTACAGGACTCCGGGACGGCTATGGCTACACCTTC.

V usage is TRBV12-3 or TRBV12-4 and J usage is TRBJ2-5; no definite D call. The CDR3 covers 15 residues. V was pared by 6 bases and J by 5 bases, with 19 bases between. The CDR3 region has the DNA TGTGCCAGCAGAGAGGACGGCGGTCCAAGGGAGACCCAGTACTTC. Translated: CASREDGGPRETQYF.

The CDR3 coding sequence is TGCAGCGTTGAAGGGACAGTACAAGGCTACACCTTC. It yields the protein CSVEGTVQGYTF. The chain employs TRBV29-1 and TRBJ1-2, with a tentative D call TRBD1 (6 bases). Germline CDR1 is SQVTM and CDR2 is ANQGSEA. The CDR3 has 12 amino acids. V shed 1 base and J shed 8 bases, with 11 bases lying between them. The variable domain in full, with the rest retrieved from reference TRBV29-1 and TRBJ1-2, is SAVISQKPSRDICQRGTSLTIQCQVDSQVTMMFWYRQQPGQSLTLIATANQGSEATYESGFVIDKFPISRPNLTFSTLTVSNMSPEDSSIYLCSVEGTVQGYTFGSGTRLTVV.

This clonotype was seen many times. The chain joins TRBV4-1 to TRBJ1-2; D unclear. CDR3 length: 15 amino acids. V was pared by 0 bases and J by 7 bases, with 15 bases between. The V gene's germline CDR1 is MGHRA and CDR2 YSYEKL. The CDR3 protein is CASSQDLVTIGGYTF. For the CDR3, the DNA is TGCGCCAGCAGCCAAGATCTTGTGACAATCGGTGGCTACACCTTC.

The chain has TRBV9 and TRBJ1-6, with D unclear. In germline, CDR1 is SGDLS, CDR2 YYNGEE. Trimming took 0 bases from V and 3 from J, leaving 10 bases between them. This CDR3 region has 16 residues. The DNA for the CDR3 is TGTGCCAGCAGCGTAGGGGGTCAGAGCTATAATTCACCCCTCCACTTT. Translating it yields CASSVGGQSYNSPLHF.

This clonotype has just a few counts. For the CDR3, the DNA is TGTGCCACTGGAAGGGGCGAGCATGACGAGTACTTC. This encodes CATGRGEHDEYF. The rearrangement joins TRBV10-3 to TRBJ2-7; maybe TRBD1 (5 bases). CDR3 length: 12 amino acids. V gave up 10 bases and J gave up 11 bases, with 21 bases separating them. Germline CDR1 ENHRY, CDR2 SYGVKD.

As regards this clonotype: Sequence at one end of the junction differs from germline and may be a read error. This chain connects TRBV6-1 to TRBJ2-7, with TRBD2 matching 8 bases. With the DNA end fitting TRBJ2-5 better, the J assignment may be wrong. The CDR3 length is 15 residues. Looked up from germline, CDR1 is MNHNS and CDR2 is SASEGT. The CDR3 is CTSSEGAGGLKTQYF. The CDR3 DNA follows: TGTACCAGCAGTGAAGGGGCGGGAGGTCTGAAGACCCAGTACTTC.

The chain employs TRBV6-5 and TRBJ2-2, with D perhaps TRBD1 (5 bases). V dropped 6 bases and J dropped 6 bases, with 14 bases sitting between them. Germline V gene data show CDR1 as MNHEY and CDR2 as SVGAGI. This CDR3 region has 14 residues. Here the CDR3 DNA reads TGTGCCAGCAGCCCCGATGGGGCGCCCGGGGAGCTGTTTTTT. It translates to CASSPDGAPGELFF.

This chain joins TRBV25-1 and TRBJ2-7; D is undetermined. CDR3 length: 11 amino acids. Trimming left V 6 bases short and J 6 bases short, with 9 bases between. Germline V gene data show CDR1 as MGHDK and CDR2 as SYGVNS. In DNA form, the CDR3 reads TGTGCCAGCAGAACAGTCTCCGAGCAGTACTTC. Its protein product is CASRTVSEQYF.

The chain combines TRBV10-3 with TRBJ2-7; TRBD2 is a possible D gene (5 bases). Germline V gene lookup returns CDR1 ENHRY and CDR2 SYGVKD. Trimming pared 3 bases from V and 3 bases from J, leaving 12 bases between. CDR3 length: 14 residues. The CDR3 sequence: CAISDLAESYEQYF. The CDR3 DNA reads TGTGCCATCAGTGACCTAGCTGAAAGCTACGAGCAGTACTTC.

J is TRBJ1-4 and V is TRBV7-2; D remains unclear. CDR1 SGHTA and CDR2 FQGNSA come from the germline V gene. Trimming took 0 bases from V and 0 from J, leaving 8 bases between them. The CDR3 consists of 16 residues. The CDR3 nucleotides read TGTGCCAGCAGCTTAGCGCCCACCTCAACTAATGAAAAACTGTTTTTT. Translating it yields CASSLAPTSTNEKLFF.

The sample holds a few counts of this clonotype. The V gene is TRBV5-4, the J gene TRBJ2-1; D uncertain. V lost 5 bases and J lost 7, with 10 bases in between. Per germline, CDR1 SGHNT and CDR2 YYREEE (reference sequence). The CDR3 sequence is 12 residues long. The CDR3 is CASSRNGNEQFF. CDR3 coding DNA: TGTGCCAGCAGTAGGAACGGAAATGAGCAGTTCTTC. The whole variable domain, remainder taken from reference TRBV5-4 and TRBJ2-1, is ETGVTQSPTHLIKTRGQQVTLRCSSQSGHNTVSWYQQALGQGPQFIFQYYREEENGRGNFPPRFSGLQFPNYSSELNVNALELDDSALYLCASSRNGNEQFFGPGTRLTVL.

This clonotype has more than one count but fewer than ten. The rearrangement links TRBV9 to TRBJ2-7; 10 positions agree with TRBD2. CDR3 length: 15 amino acids. Germline lookup yields CDR1 SGDLS and CDR2 YYNGEE. With 4 bases clipped from V and 6 bases from J, the junction kept 10 bases outside the gene matches. The CDR3 protein is CASSPGASGRVEQYF. The CDR3 DNA sequence: TGTGCCAGCAGCCCTGGGGCTAGCGGGAGAGTCGAGCAGTACTTC.

This clonotype appeared a few times. This rearrangement joins TRBV9 to TRBJ2-1; maybe TRBD2 (5 bases). The CDR3 spans 16 residues. The V gene lost 0 bases and the J gene lost 1 base, with 11 bases spanning the gap. Germline V lookup: CDR1 SGDLS, CDR2 YYNGEE. DNA for the CDR3: TGTGCCAGCAGCGTAGGAGCCCAGCGGTCCTACAATGAGCAGTTCTTC. Its protein is CASSVGAQRSYNEQFF.

The chain couples TRBV15 to TRBJ2-2, with 7 bases lining up with TRBD1. V was clipped by 1 base and J by 5 bases; unmatched bases: 1. The CDR3 loop spans 14 amino acids. Germline CDR1 is LNHNV and CDR2 is YYDKDF (reference sequence). CDR3 loop: CATSRGDSTGELFF. The CDR3 region has the DNA TGTGCCACCAGCAGAGGGGACAGTACCGGGGAGCTGTTTTTT.

The chain has TRBV12-3 or TRBV12-4 and TRBJ1-2; 8 bases fit TRBD1. J lost 5 bases, V lost 5 bases, and 10 bases had no gene match. CDR3 size: 15 residues. CDR3 protein: CASSMVQGGFYGYTF. The CDR3 DNA follows: TGTGCCAGCAGTATGGTACAGGGGGGTTTTTATGGCTACACCTTC.

The gene calls are TRBV15 and TRBJ2-3, with 9 bases fitting TRBD1. V shed 5 bases and J 2 bases; nucleotides not matched to a gene: 5. The CDR3 loop spans 15 amino acids. The germline gives CDR1 LNHNV, CDR2 YYDKDF (reference sequence). CDR3 protein: CATSGWTGVTDTQYF. For the CDR3, the DNA is TGTGCCACCAGCGGATGGACAGGGGTCACAGATACGCAGTATTTT.